Each of the 23 T cell receptor beta chains below was sequenced from the same sample in a study of T-cell memory formation after mild COVID-19 (dated by TCRdb to the early 2020s). Library generation was performed with 5' RACE. Instrument on record: Illumina NovaSeq 6000. Starting from the raw public reads, TCRdb applied fastp trimming at Q25, assembled clones with MiXCR and retained in-frame beta chains. A single entry per CDR3 protein holds the most common genes and DNA from its merged rows. The sample table holds hundreds of thousands of distinct CDR3 sequences, of which roughly 20% were seen once. Under 8.5% of the sample lies in the top ten. Sequenced material: PBMCs or a T cell subset sorted from them (not recorded which). Receptors originate from an adult woman who had mild COVID-19 (a few samples of this study predate the infection). The sample titles of this study are shuffled in the database, so cell type and time point are left out; the donor was told from shared clones.

This clonotype was seen only a few times. V is TRBV12-3 or TRBV12-4 and J is TRBJ2-7; no firm D call. There are 13 residues in the CDR3. V was shortened by 3 bases and J by 4 bases, with 10 bases between the two germline ends. CDR3 loop: CASSLIGLYEQYF. In nucleotides, the CDR3 is TGTGCCAGCAGTTTGATTGGGTTATACGAGCAGTACTTC.

For this clonotype: A clone one base away is much larger, so this may be a read error. The CDR3 sequence is CDSRLQGSRTEAFF. As DNA, the CDR3 is TGCGACAGCAGACTACAGGGTTCTCGCACTGAAGCTTTCTTT. V usage is TRBV5-1 and J usage is TRBJ1-1; maybe TRBD1 (6 bases). This CDR3 is built from 14 residues. CDR1 is SGHRS and CDR2 is YFSETQ in the germline V gene.

This clonotype was seen a few times. The rearrangement uses TRBV20-1 and TRBJ2-2; 16 nucleotides line up with TRBD2. CDR3 length: 19 amino acids. The V gene end was trimmed by 6 bases and the J gene end by 5 bases; junction bases not matched to a gene: 15. CDR1 is DFQATT, CDR2 SNEGSKA, per germline (reference sequence). Here the CDR3 reads CSALPPGLAGGPWTGELFF. CDR3 coding DNA: TGCAGTGCCCTACCCCCGGGACTAGCGGGAGGGCCTTGGACCGGGGAGCTGTTTTTT.

The rearrangement links TRBV7-9 to TRBJ2-1; 8 bases align to TRBD2. V dropped 4 bases and J dropped 3; count of bases not matched to a gene: 5. The CDR3 extends over 15 amino acids. The germline CDR1 and CDR2 sequences are SEHNR and FQNEAQ (reference sequence). This CDR3 reads CASSSIAGYYNEQFF. Here the CDR3 DNA reads TGTGCCAGCAGCTCAATAGCGGGATACTACAATGAGCAGTTCTTC.

The sample holds a few counts of this clonotype. The chain links TRBV18 to TRBJ1-2, with TRBD1 as a possible D gene (5 bases). The CDR3 is 13 amino acids. V was trimmed by 7 bases and J by 4 bases, leaving 13 bases between them. The germline gives CDR1 KGHSH, CDR2 LQKENI. CDR3 sequence reads: CASLMTDSYGYTF. CDR3 nucleotides: TGTGCCAGCTTGATGACAGATTCCTATGGCTACACCTTC.

This clonotype was counted between two and nine times. V gene TRBV3-1 combines with J gene TRBJ1-5; D remains unclear. Germline lookup yields CDR1 LGHDT and CDR2 YNNKEL (reference sequence). V was shortened by 1 base and J by 0 bases, with 13 bases between the two germline ends. The CDR3 covers 17 residues. Here the CDR3 reads CASSQGRSEVSNQPQHF. The DNA of the CDR3 is TGTGCCAGCAGCCAAGGCCGTTCGGAAGTTAGCAATCAGCCCCAGCATTTT. The whole variable domain, filled in from reference TRBV3-1 and TRBJ1-5, reads DTAVSQTPKYLVTQMGNDKSIKCEQNLGHDTMYWYKQDSKKFLKIMFSYNNKELIINETVPNRFSPKSPDKAHLNLHINSLELGDSAVYFCASSQGRSEVSNQPQHFGDGTRLSIL.

The chain carries TRBV6-2 or TRBV6-3 and TRBJ2-7; 8 bases fit TRBD2. CDR1 and CDR2 from the germline V gene are MNHEY and SVGEGT. V was clipped by 6 bases and J by 2 bases; unmatched bases: 15. This CDR3 is built from 17 residues. The CDR3: CASSTNTLAGHTYEQYF. The CDR3 DNA reads as TGTGCCAGCAGCACTAACACTCTAGCGGGCCATACCTACGAGCAGTACTTC.

This clonotype was counted a few times. This sequence joins TRBV20-1 and TRBJ1-6; 7 nucleotides agree with TRBD1. The CDR3 extends over 14 amino acids. J was trimmed by 7 bases and V by 7 bases; bases with no gene match: 10. CDR1 is DFQATT, CDR2 SNEGSKA, per germline (reference sequence). Here the CDR3 DNA reads TGCAGTGGAATGACAGGGCTGGGAAATTCACCCCTCCACTTT. Translating it yields CSGMTGLGNSPLHF.

This clonotype has more than one count but fewer than ten. This chain uses TRBV7-2 with TRBJ2-2; D is perhaps TRBD1 or TRBD2 (5 bases each). CDR3 length: 16 amino acids. CDR1 and CDR2 (germline): SGHTA, FQGNSA. V was pared by 0 bases and J by 0 bases, with 8 bases between. This CDR3 is CASSLAGPPNTGELFF. As DNA, the CDR3 is TGTGCCAGCAGCTTAGCGGGACCCCCGAACACCGGGGAGCTGTTTTTT.

Written as DNA, the CDR3 is TGCAGTGCTACATCACCGACAGGGTACGAGCAGTACTTC. Its protein is CSATSPTGYEQYF. The chain recombines TRBV20-1 with TRBJ2-7, with TRBD1 matching over 7 bases. V shed 4 bases and J 4 bases; nucleotides not matched to a gene: 7. Germline V gives CDR1 DFQATT, CDR2 SNEGSKA (reference sequence). CDR3 size: 13 residues.

This clonotype was detected a few times. The chain uses TRBV5-1 and TRBJ2-2; D possibly uses TRBD1 or TRBD2 (5 bases each). The V gene lost 2 bases and the J gene lost 6 bases, with 11 bases spanning the gap. Germline CDR1 and CDR2: SGHRS and YFSETQ. The length of the CDR3 is 14 residues. CDR3 nucleotide sequence: TGCGCCAGCAGCTTTAGAGGGGAAGCCGGGGAGCTGTTTTTT. Amino acid sequence: CASSFRGEAGELFF.

V and J are TRBV11-2 and TRBJ2-5; maybe TRBD2 (5 bases). This CDR3 region has 14 residues. V lost 1 base and J lost 5, with 11 bases in between. In germline, CDR1 is SGHAT, CDR2 FQNNGV. This chain's CDR3 is CASSLASGWETQYF. In DNA, the CDR3 is TGTGCCAGCAGCTTAGCCTCGGGGTGGGAGACCCAGTACTTC.

The table lists this clonotype with a few counts. The chain couples TRBV7-3 to TRBJ2-1; 7 bases match TRBD2. After removal of 4 bases from V and 5 bases from J, the junction contained 5 bases not matched to a gene. This CDR3 is 14 amino acids long. CDR1 and CDR2 (germline): SGHTA, FQGTGA. CDR3 nucleotides: TGTGCCAGCAGCTCTCCAGCGGGGAACAATGAGCAGTTCTTC. Its translation is CASSSPAGNNEQFF.

The rearrangement uses TRBV11-1 and TRBJ2-7, with TRBD2 identical over 10 bases. Germline assignment: CDR1 SGHAT and CDR2 FQDESV (reference sequence). This CDR3 is built from 17 residues. The junction had 12 bases not matched to a gene; V was cut back by 5 bases and J by 2 bases. The CDR3 protein is CASSRRGLADFAYEQYF. As DNA, the CDR3 is TGTGCCAGCAGCCGCCGTGGACTAGCGGATTTTGCCTACGAGCAGTACTTC.

The rearrangement joins TRBV5-6 to TRBJ1-2, with TRBD1 matching 9 bases. Germline CDR1 SGHDT, CDR2 YYEEEE. This CDR3 spans 13 amino acids. V lost 4 bases, J lost 8 bases, and 6 bases stayed unmatched. The CDR3 loop is CASSPGQGRGYTF. In DNA form, the CDR3 reads TGTGCCAGCAGCCCCGGACAGGGGAGAGGCTACACCTTC. The entire variable domain, with the rest obtained from reference TRBV5-6 and TRBJ1-2, is as follows: DAGVTQSPTHLIKTRGQQVTLRCSPKSGHDTVSWYQQALGQGPQFIFQYYEEEERQRGNFPDRFSGHQFPNYSSELNVNALLLGDSALYLCASSPGQGRGYTFGSGTRLTVV.

The chain joins TRBV9 to TRBJ2-5, with 7 bases matching TRBD1. Per germline, CDR1 SGDLS and CDR2 YYNGEE. The CDR3 covers 16 residues. V was clipped by 0 bases and J by 0 bases; unmatched bases: 5. The CDR3 loop reads CASSVGNRGYQETQYF. In DNA, the CDR3 is TGTGCCAGCAGCGTAGGGAACAGGGGATACCAAGAGACCCAGTACTTC.

V and J are TRBV14 and TRBJ2-1; 15 bases are shared with TRBD2. The length of the CDR3 is 19 residues. The junction had 12 bases not matched to a gene; V was cut back by 4 bases and J by 5 bases. Germline CDR1 SGHDN, CDR2 FVKESK. The DNA for the CDR3 is TGTGCCAGCAGCCTTCGAGTGAGGACTAGCGGGAGGGGGCACAATGAGCAGTTCTTC. Protein sequence: CASSLRVRTSGRGHNEQFF.

The gene calls are TRBV5-1 and TRBJ2-3; no firm D call. Germline assignment: CDR1 SGHRS and CDR2 YFSETQ. The CDR3 sequence is 16 residues long. V lost 0 bases and J lost 6, with 17 bases in between. CDR3 sequence: CASSLEASLLHDTQYF. CDR3 DNA sequence: TGCGCCAGCAGCTTGGAGGCATCTCTTCTACACGATACGCAGTATTTT.

In its sample, this clonotype was seen a few times. The rearrangement links TRBV5-8 to TRBJ2-7, with TRBD2 identical over 9 bases. V trimming: 4 bases; J trimming: 3 bases; junction bases outside the gene matches: 8. The CDR3 contains 15 residues. Per the germline V gene, CDR1 is SGHTS and CDR2 is YDEGEE. Written as DNA, the CDR3 is TGTGCCAGCAGCACCCCCGGACTAGCGTTCTACGAGCAGTACTTC. Amino acids: CASSTPGLAFYEQYF.

This clonotype came up a few times. This rearrangement joins TRBV5-1 to TRBJ2-2; tentatively, D is TRBD1 (6 bases). V shed 0 bases and J shed 3 bases, with 9 bases lying between them. From germline, CDR1 is SGHRS and CDR2 YFSETQ. The CDR3 extends over 15 amino acids. DNA for the CDR3: TGCGCCAGCAGCTTGGGCCACAGGGACACCGGGGAGCTGTTTTTT. It is translated as CASSLGHRDTGELFF.

Concerning this clonotype: A much larger clone lies a single base off, so this may be a read error. The genes are TRBV9 and TRBJ2-6; D gene uncertain. The CDR3 totals 12 residues. V was shortened by 2 bases and J by 3 bases, with 0 bases between the two germline ends. Germline V gives CDR1 SGDLS, CDR2 YYNGEE. CDR3: CASSVGANVLTF. In nucleotides, the CDR3 is TGTGCCAGCAGCGTTGGGGCCAACGTCCTGACTTTC.

V gene TRBV14 combines with J gene TRBJ2-1; D may be TRBD2 (5 bases). The germline V gene has CDR1 SGHDN and CDR2 FVKESK. The CDR3 spans 15 residues. Trimming removed 4 bases at V and 3 bases at J, with 13 bases between. This CDR3 reads CASSPLDRDYNEQFF. CDR3 DNA: TGTGCCAGCAGCCCTCTCGACCGGGACTACAATGAGCAGTTCTTC.

CDR3 protein: CASSPGRLEAFF. In DNA form, the CDR3 reads TGTGCCAGCTCACCTGGGAGACTTGAAGCTTTCTTT. The chain combines TRBV18 with TRBJ1-1; the D is unclear. The CDR3 sequence is 12 residues long. Trimming removed 3 bases at V and 7 bases at J, with 9 bases between. CDR1 and CDR2 (germline): KGHSH, LQKENI. Complete variable domain (other parts from reference TRBV18 and TRBJ1-1): NAGVMQNPRHLVRRRGQEARLRCSPMKGHSHVYWYRQLPEEGLKFMVYLQKENIIDESGMPKERFSAEFPKEGPSILRIQQVVRGDSAAYFCASSPGRLEAFFGQGTRLTVV.